This note documents a single T cell receptor (beta chain) sequence. At deep level, the assay was performed. The method was immunoSEQ multiplex PCR; TCRdb's version includes in-frame clones alone and lacks a portion of them. The table lists some 980,000 clones, 60% to 85% of them singletons. The source of the sample is a study of shared clonotypes between healthy human individuals. There were no recent acute infections or vaccinations among the donors, who were healthy HIV-negative adults. V was pared by 4 bases and J by 6 bases, with 21 bases between. Germline CDR1 and CDR2: SEHNR and FQNEAQ (reference sequence). The CDR3 loop spans 16 amino acids.

The sequence derives from a man aged 18-30 years in good health. The chain links TRBV7-9 to TRBJ1-2, with a tentative D call TRBD1 (6 bases). Sequenced: memory CD4+ T cells sorted from blood. Regarding subset: CD45RA-negative fraction. The CDR3 sequence: CASSSLIPLDRNGYTF. The CDR3 DNA is TGTGCCAGCAGCTCACTAATACCCTTGGACAGAAATGGCTACACCTTC. Together with reference TRBV7-9 and TRBJ1-2, the CDR3 gives the full variable domain: DTGVSQNPRHKITKRGQNVTFRCDPISEHNRLYWYRQTLGQGPEFLTYFQNEAQLEKSRLLSDRFSAERPKGSFSTLEIQRTEQGDSAMYLCASSSLIPLDRNGYTFGSGTRLTVV.